This TCR beta chain was obtained from a study of cytomegalovirus exposure and HLA in healthy donors. V gave up 2 bases and J gave up 7 bases, with 22 bases separating them. Germline lookup yields CDR1 SGDLS and CDR2 YYNGEE. CDR3 size: 17 residues. The PCR used 60 Vbeta and 13 Jbeta primers. Assay: immunoSEQ multiplex PCR; the TCRdb copy retains only in-frame clones and omits some. The repertoire holds about 150,000 clones, with about 80% as singletons. The specimen sequenced was PBMCs. This chain uses TRBV9 with TRBJ2-1; possible D gene TRBD2, 6 bases. The clonotype originates from a man aged 30-40 years in good health and CMV-seropositive. CDR3 amino acids: CASSVTRGTPWANEQFF. The CDR3 region has the DNA TGTGCCAGCAGCGTCACCAGAGGGACTCCCTGGGCAAATGAGCAGTTCTTC.